The 24 T cell receptor beta chains given below trace back to one sample, sequenced in a study of blood T cell repertoires in COVID-19. TCRdb's table, derived via immunoSEQ multiplex PCR, lists solely in-frame clones and lacks some. The table lists 85,000 to 120,000 clones, roughly 89% of them singletons. The specimen was peripheral blood. The receptors were sampled from a woman aged 45 to 65 with COVID-19, enrolled during active disease.

V and J are TRBV11-3 and TRBJ1-1, with 7 nucleotides matching TRBD1. After removal of 3 bases from V and 6 bases from J, the junction contained 10 bases not matched to a gene. Germline values: CDR1 SGHNT, CDR2 YENEEA. This CDR3 has 15 amino acids. The CDR3 DNA is TGTGCCAGCAGCTTGTCGACAGGGCGAAGGGCTGAAGCTTTCTTT. Protein product: CASSLSTGRRAEAFF. The variable domain in full, completed from reference TRBV11-3 and TRBJ1-1, reads EAGVVQSPRYKIIEKKQPVAFWCNPISGHNTLYWYLQNLGQGPELLIRYENEEAVDDSQLPKDRFSAERLKGVDSTLKIQPAELGDSAVYLCASSLSTGRRAEAFFGQGTRLTVV.

J is TRBJ1-1 and V is TRBV28; 8 bases are a match to TRBD1. CDR3 length: 13 amino acids. Germline CDR1 is MDHEN and CDR2 is SYDVKM. Trimming removed 5 bases from V and 5 bases from J; junction bases left unmatched: 4. CDR3 coding DNA: TGTGCCAGCAGTCCGAACAGGGGGACTGAAGCTTTCTTT. The encoded protein is CASSPNRGTEAFF. Together with reference TRBV28 and TRBJ1-1, the CDR3 gives the full variable domain: DVKVTQSSRYLVKRTGEKVFLECVQDMDHENMFWYRQDPGLGLRLIYFSYDVKMKEKGDIPEGYSVSREKKERFSLILESASTNQTSMYLCASSPNRGTEAFFGQGTRLTVV.

This chain links TRBV6-4 with TRBJ2-3, with TRBD1 identical over 7 bases. The CDR3 covers 15 residues. V lost 0 bases to trimming and J lost 2 bases; unmatched junction nucleotides: 2. Germline CDR1 and CDR2: MRHNA and SNTAGT. CDR3: CASSDSRGPTDTQYF. In DNA form, the CDR3 reads TGTGCCAGCAGTGACTCTAGGGGGCCCACAGATACGCAGTATTTT.

This chain connects TRBV5-1 to TRBJ2-5, with TRBD1 identical over 10 bases. The germline V gene has CDR1 SGHRS and CDR2 YFSETQ. The CDR3 covers 13 residues. V trimming: 3 bases; J trimming: 5 bases; junction bases outside the gene matches: 1. The DNA for the CDR3 is TGCGCCAGCAGCTGGGGACAGGGGGAGACCCAGTACTTC. This translates into CASSWGQGETQYF.

The rearrangement links TRBV12-3 or TRBV12-4 to TRBJ1-1; 10 bases line up with TRBD1. The CDR3 length is 13 residues. V shed 3 bases, J shed 6 bases, and the junction held 1 base outside the gene matches. Written as DNA, the CDR3 is TGTGCCAGCAGTTTGGGACAGGGGTCTGAAGCTTTCTTT. It specifies CASSLGQGSEAFF.

The CDR3 nucleotides are TGTGCCAGTATGAGGGGGCCCTACAATGAGCAGTTCTTC. Its protein is CASMRGPYNEQFF. The V gene is TRBV19, the J gene TRBJ2-1; 7 bases align to TRBD1. V shed 7 bases, J shed 2 bases, and the junction held 2 bases outside the gene matches. Germline CDR1 reads LNHDA; CDR2 reads SQIVND (reference sequence). This CDR3 has 13 residues.

The rearrangement links TRBV7-2 to TRBJ1-5; D is uncertain. Trimming cost V 1 base and J 9 bases, with 10 bases left between them. The CDR3 totals 13 residues. Germline V gene sequence: CDR1 SGHTA, CDR2 FQGNSA. In nucleotides, the CDR3 is TGTGCCAGCAGCTTAGAGAGCTTAACGCCCCAGCATTTT. Its translation is CASSLESLTPQHF.

V gene TRBV13 combines with J gene TRBJ1-1; D is unclear. CDR3 length: 15 amino acids. Germline-derived CDR1 and CDR2 are PRHDT and FYEKMQ (reference sequence). Between the trimmed V and J ends, which lost 1 base and 1 base, there was a span of 10 bases. The CDR3 coding sequence is TGTGCCAGCAGCTTAGATTCAGGATCGAACACTGAAGCTTTCTTT. Translating gives CASSLDSGSNTEAFF.

The rearrangement uses TRBV5-6 and TRBJ2-1; 12 nucleotides line up with TRBD1. The V gene's germline CDR1 is SGHDT and CDR2 YYEEEE. J gave up 8 bases and V 0 bases, and 3 bases lay outside the gene matches. The CDR3 consists of 15 residues. In DNA form, the CDR3 reads TGTGCCAGCAGCTTGGGGGACAGGGGGCAAGATGAGCAGTTCTTC. Protein product: CASSLGDRGQDEQFF.

This sequence joins TRBV10-1 and TRBJ1-5; D remains unclear. Per germline, CDR1 WNHNN and CDR2 SYGVQD (reference sequence). V lost 1 base to trimming and J lost 4 bases, with 5 bases between them. CDR3 length: 13 amino acids. As DNA, the CDR3 is TGCGCCAGCAGTGAGTTAAATAATCAGCCCCAGCATTTT. Translation: CASSELNNQPQHF.

V and J are TRBV7-2 and TRBJ1-5, with D possibly being TRBD1 (5 bases). Germline CDR1 is SGHTA and CDR2 is FQGNSA. CDR3 size: 15 residues. Trimming removed 1 base from V and 9 bases from J, with 16 bases in between. The CDR3 sequence is CASSLDGQGKLPQHF. The CDR3 region has the DNA TGTGCCAGCAGCTTAGACGGGCAGGGTAAGCTGCCCCAGCATTTT.

The CDR3 DNA is TGTGCCAGCACCCTGGGACAGTTGAACACTGAAGCTTTCTTT. The encoded protein is CASTLGQLNTEAFF. The gene calls are TRBV2 and TRBJ1-1; 7 positions match TRBD1. CDR3 length: 14 residues. V lost 7 bases to trimming and J lost 0 bases; unmatched junction nucleotides: 5. Germline lookup yields CDR1 SNHLY and CDR2 FYNNEI.

The rearrangement uses TRBV12-3 or TRBV12-4 and TRBJ1-6; D unclear. This CDR3 contains 11 residues. Trimming pared 7 bases from V and 10 bases from J, leaving 8 bases between. This chain's CDR3 is CASTLNSPLHF. CDR3 DNA: TGTGCCAGCACCCTAAACTCACCCCTCCACTTT.

J is TRBJ1-2 and V is TRBV20-1; D ambiguous. CDR1 and CDR2 from the germline V gene are DFQATT and SNEGSKA (reference sequence). The CDR3 spans 11 residues. V was shortened by 1 base and J by 3 bases, with 3 bases between the two germline ends. DNA of the CDR3: TGCAGTGCTAGAGCTGACTATGGCTACACCTTC. It codes for CSARADYGYTF.

This chain connects TRBV25-1 to TRBJ1-4, with TRBD1 matching 8 bases. Germline assignment: CDR1 MGHDK and CDR2 SYGVNS. CDR3 length: 15 amino acids. The V and J ends lost 3 bases and 8 bases, in that order; junction bases with no gene match: 8. The CDR3 loop is CASSEGTGFEEKLFF. For the CDR3, the DNA is TGTGCCAGCAGTGAGGGGACAGGTTTTGAGGAAAAACTGTTTTTT.

The rearrangement joins TRBV24-1 to TRBJ2-3; 8 bases map to TRBD2. J lost 4 bases, V lost 0 bases, and 5 bases had no gene match. CDR1 and CDR2 (germline): KGHDR, SFDVKD. This CDR3 is 16 amino acids long. The CDR3 nucleotides are TGTGCCACCAGTGATTTGATGAGCGGGGGAGCAGATACGCAGTATTTT. Translating it yields CATSDLMSGGADTQYF.

This clone was seen a single time. The CDR3 nucleotides read TGTGCCAGCAGCTTCGGGTGGCAAGAGACCCAGTACTTC. Its protein product is CASSFGWQETQYF. The chain carries TRBV11-2 and TRBJ2-5, with D uncertain. Germline assignment: CDR1 SGHAT and CDR2 FQNNGV. The CDR3 is made up of 13 amino acids. Trimming stripped 3 bases from V and 2 bases from J, with 7 bases between.

The chain carries TRBV5-4 and TRBJ1-2, with 8 nucleotides matching TRBD1. This CDR3 spans 18 amino acids. The germline V gene has CDR1 SGHNT and CDR2 YYREEE (reference sequence). V lost 3 bases, J lost 5 bases, and 18 bases stayed unmatched. The CDR3 DNA follows: TGTGCCAGCAGCTCTGGCCGTGACAGGGGCCCCCCGCATTATGGCTACACCTTC. The encoded protein is CASSSGRDRGPPHYGYTF. The full variable domain, completed using reference TRBV5-4 and TRBJ1-2, is ETGVTQSPTHLIKTRGQQVTLRCSSQSGHNTVSWYQQALGQGPQFIFQYYREEENGRGNFPPRFSGLQFPNYSSELNVNALELDDSALYLCASSSGRDRGPPHYGYTFGSGTRLTVV.

The chain is built from TRBV6-5 and TRBJ2-5; D is uncertain. Per the germline V gene, CDR1 is MNHEY and CDR2 is SVGAGI. CDR3 length: 11 amino acids. Trimming shortened V by 8 bases and J by 4 bases, and 8 bases separated the two germline ends. The CDR3 loop is CASWARETQYF. The CDR3 DNA sequence: TGTGCCAGCTGGGCCCGAGAGACCCAGTACTTC.

The V gene is TRBV28, the J gene TRBJ1-1, with TRBD1 as a possible D gene (5 bases). V was trimmed by 1 base and J by 1 base, leaving 10 bases between them. The CDR3 has 15 residues. Germline loops: CDR1 MDHEN, CDR2 SYDVKM. DNA of the CDR3: TGTGCCAGCAGTTTATCCGCGACAGCGAACACTGAAGCTTTCTTT. This sequence encodes CASSLSATANTEAFF.

The rearrangement uses TRBV15 and TRBJ2-3; D gene uncertain. Germline CDR1 LNHNV, CDR2 YYDKDF (reference sequence). With 2 bases removed from V and 5 bases from J, the gap between germline ends came to 8 bases. CDR3 length: 13 residues. The CDR3 loop is CATSRTNRDTQYF. CDR3 coding DNA: TGTGCCACCAGCAGAACTAATCGAGATACGCAGTATTTT.

The chain joins TRBV5-4 to TRBJ2-5; D uncertain. This CDR3 spans 14 amino acids. Germline V gene data show CDR1 as SGHNT and CDR2 as YYREEE (reference sequence). V lost 2 bases and J lost 1, with 9 bases in between. CDR3 sequence: CASSFRQRQETQYF. The CDR3 region has the DNA TGTGCCAGCAGCTTTCGGCAGCGCCAAGAGACCCAGTACTTC. Drawing the rest from reference TRBV5-4 and TRBJ2-5, the complete variable domain is ETGVTQSPTHLIKTRGQQVTLRCSSQSGHNTVSWYQQALGQGPQFIFQYYREEENGRGNFPPRFSGLQFPNYSSELNVNALELDDSALYLCASSFRQRQETQYFGPGTRLLVL.

This chain connects TRBV7-2 to TRBJ1-5; 8 nucleotides line up with TRBD1. CDR3 length: 17 residues. V gave up 5 bases and J gave up 5 bases; unmatched junction bases: 14. Germline values: CDR1 SGHTA, CDR2 FQGNSA. The CDR3 bases are TGTGCCAGCAGCCGCACCGCTACAGGGGGATTCGATCAGCCCCAGCATTTT. Translating gives CASSRTATGGFDQPQHF.

V and J are TRBV14 and TRBJ1-1; possibly TRBD1 for D (6 bases). The V gene lost 6 bases and the J gene lost 5 bases, with 19 bases spanning the gap. CDR1 is SGHDN, CDR2 FVKESK, per germline. CDR3 length equals 15 residues. CDR3 residues: CASRPIGGAGTEAFF. CDR3 bases: TGTGCCAGCAGACCCATTGGGGGGGCTGGGACTGAAGCTTTCTTT.